This T cell receptor beta chain was captured in a study of vaccination effects on CD4 cells after COVID-19. Investigators separated out CD4+ T cells once around 11 days of culture had passed. Either the BNT162b2 or mRNA-1273 vaccine was given to participants in two doses. Notes on this clone: Antigen: not known.

Clones were read by immunoSEQ multiplex PCR, and TCRdb kept only the in-frame ones, dropping some. The sample contains 65,000 to 90,000 clones, roughly 73% of which appear only once. V trimming: 3 bases; J trimming: 4 bases; junction bases outside the gene matches: 7. From germline, CDR1 is SGDLS and CDR2 YYNGEE. The CDR3 sequence is 16 residues long. The rearrangement links TRBV9 to TRBJ1-2; 12 nucleotides line up with TRBD1. Sample: CD4+ T cells from PBMCs cultured without peptide, taken after COVID-19 vaccination. The TCR was taken from a human donor who received a COVID-19 vaccine. CDR3 in amino acids: CASSAPGQGALYGYTF. The DNA of the CDR3 is TGTGCCAGCAGCGCACCGGGACAGGGGGCCCTCTATGGCTACACCTTC. The complete variable domain, with remaining parts taken from reference TRBV9 and TRBJ1-2, reads DSGVTQTPKHLITATGQRVTLRCSPRSGDLSVYWYQQSLDQGLQFLIQYYNGEERAKGNILERFSAQQFPDLHSELNLSSLELGDSALYFCASSAPGQGALYGYTFGSGTRLTVV.